A selection of T cell receptor beta chains follows, all from one sample in a study of technical replicates of blood from a few donors. TCRdb keeps only in-frame clones here, not all; method: immunoSEQ multiplex PCR. The data hold roughly 100,000 clones, with 90% to 97% observed a single time. Sequenced input: T cells isolated from PBMCs. The receptors were gathered from a human donor in good health. CDR3s include the opening cysteine and the closing phenylalanine or tryptophan. The size field is filled for only some rows; it gives once, few, many or a size class.

v_call	clone_size	cdr3_aa
TRBV4-1	NA	CASSQDTEEQYF
TRBV28	NA	CASSLSPGGTYNEQFF
TRBV25-1	NA	CASSDSGQNIQYF
TRBV15	NA	CATSREGLRFLFYGYTF
TRBV7-3	NA	CASSLGDRRNEQFF
TRBV4-1	NA	CASSQDRGDGHEQYF
TRBV27	NA	CASSLGTSSYNEQFF
TRBV7-9	NA	CASSDEGGISGYEQYF
TRBV7-6	NA	CASSLMRGQYYNEQFF
TRBV6-5	NA	CASGSGGNQPQHF
TRBV4-1	few	CASSPYWTGGGSEAFF
TRBV18	NA	CASSPTTGQETQYF
TRBV5-1	few	CASSSGQGGNTEAFF
TRBV7-9	NA	CASSLGLQGARDTGELFF
TRBV27	NA	CASSALAGSHNEQFF
TRBV29-1	once	CSVAPSGGTTDTQYF
TRBV29-1	NA	CSVVSQANYGYTF
TRBV5-8	once	CASSPRGNTEAFF
TRBV6-6	once	CASSHGTGRETQYF
TRBV11-3	NA	CASSPPLTHEQYF
TRBV7-6	NA	CASSLGSGGDTIYF
TRBV6-5	NA	CASRLAAYNEQFF
TRBV5-1	NA	CASSFWELDDTQYF
TRBV2	NA	CASSVGEMNTEAFF
TRBV4-1	NA	CASSHPGASEQFF
TRBV5-6	NA	CASSLFVWTDSYEQYF
TRBV27	NA	CASSYIPGTGGTDTQYF
TRBV9	NA	CASSDSGGAYDTQYF